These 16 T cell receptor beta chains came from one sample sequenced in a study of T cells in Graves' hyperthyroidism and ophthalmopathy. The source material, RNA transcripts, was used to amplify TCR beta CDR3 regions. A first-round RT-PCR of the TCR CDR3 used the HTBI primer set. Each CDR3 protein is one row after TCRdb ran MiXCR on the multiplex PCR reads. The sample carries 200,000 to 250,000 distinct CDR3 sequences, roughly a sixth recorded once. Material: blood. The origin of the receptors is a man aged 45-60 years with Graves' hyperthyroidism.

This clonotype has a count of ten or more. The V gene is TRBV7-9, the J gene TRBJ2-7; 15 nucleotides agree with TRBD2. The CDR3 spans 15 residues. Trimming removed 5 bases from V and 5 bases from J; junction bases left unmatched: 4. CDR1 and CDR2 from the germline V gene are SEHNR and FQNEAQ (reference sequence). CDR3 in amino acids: CASSTWTSGRDEQYF. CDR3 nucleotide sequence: TGTGCCAGCAGCACATGGACTAGCGGGAGGGACGAGCAGTACTTC.

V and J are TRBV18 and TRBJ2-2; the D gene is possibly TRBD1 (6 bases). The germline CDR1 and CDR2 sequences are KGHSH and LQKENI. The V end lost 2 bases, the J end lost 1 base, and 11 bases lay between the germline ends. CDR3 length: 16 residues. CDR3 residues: CASSPAGQMNTGELFF. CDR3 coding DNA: TGTGCCAGCTCACCAGCTGGACAGATGAACACCGGGGAGCTGTTTTTT.

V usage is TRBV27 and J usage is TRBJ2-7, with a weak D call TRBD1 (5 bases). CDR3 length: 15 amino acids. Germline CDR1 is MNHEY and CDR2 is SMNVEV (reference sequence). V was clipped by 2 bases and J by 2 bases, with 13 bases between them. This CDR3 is CASSLTRSRAYEQYF. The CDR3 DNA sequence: TGTGCCAGCAGTTTAACCAGGTCCAGGGCCTACGAGCAGTACTTC.

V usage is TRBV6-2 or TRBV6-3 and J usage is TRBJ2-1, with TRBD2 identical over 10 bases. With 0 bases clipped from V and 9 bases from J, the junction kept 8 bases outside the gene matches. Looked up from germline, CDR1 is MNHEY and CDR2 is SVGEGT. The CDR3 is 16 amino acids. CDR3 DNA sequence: TGTGCCAGCAGTTACTCGCCTAGCGGGAGATTTAGTGAGCAGTTCTTC. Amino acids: CASSYSPSGRFSEQFF.

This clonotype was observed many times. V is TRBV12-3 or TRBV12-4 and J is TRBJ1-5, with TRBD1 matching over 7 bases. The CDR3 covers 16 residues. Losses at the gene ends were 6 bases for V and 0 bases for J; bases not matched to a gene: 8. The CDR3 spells CASSQGEPYSNQPQHF. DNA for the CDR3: TGTGCCAGCAGCCAGGGGGAGCCATATAGCAATCAGCCCCAGCATTTT.

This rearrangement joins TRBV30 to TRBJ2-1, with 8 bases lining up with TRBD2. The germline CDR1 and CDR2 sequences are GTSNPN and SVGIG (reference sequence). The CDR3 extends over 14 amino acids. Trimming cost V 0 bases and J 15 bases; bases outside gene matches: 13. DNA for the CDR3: TGTGCCTGGAGTGTGGGCGGGAGGTACAGTGCGCGGTTCTTC. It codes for CAWSVGGRYSARFF.

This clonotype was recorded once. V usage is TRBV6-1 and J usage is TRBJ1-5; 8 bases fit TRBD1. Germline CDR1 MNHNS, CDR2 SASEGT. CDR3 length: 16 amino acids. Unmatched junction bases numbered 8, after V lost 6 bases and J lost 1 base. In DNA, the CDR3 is TGTGCCAGCAGGAGACGCGGACAGGGCAGCAATCAGCCCCAGCATTTT. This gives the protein CASRRRGQGSNQPQHF.

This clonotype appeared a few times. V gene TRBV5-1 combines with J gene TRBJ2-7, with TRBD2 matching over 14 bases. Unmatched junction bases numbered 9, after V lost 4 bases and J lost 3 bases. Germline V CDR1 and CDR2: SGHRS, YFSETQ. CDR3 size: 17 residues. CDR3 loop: CASSPGLAGGLIYEQYF. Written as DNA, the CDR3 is TGCGCCAGCAGCCCCGGACTAGCGGGAGGTCTGATCTACGAGCAGTACTTC.

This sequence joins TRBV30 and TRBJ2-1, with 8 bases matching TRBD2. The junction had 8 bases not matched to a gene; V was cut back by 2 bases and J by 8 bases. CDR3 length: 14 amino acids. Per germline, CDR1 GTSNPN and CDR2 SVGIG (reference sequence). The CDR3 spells CAWSSGSLRDEQFF. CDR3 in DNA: TGTGCCTGGAGTAGCGGGAGCCTCCGGGATGAGCAGTTCTTC.

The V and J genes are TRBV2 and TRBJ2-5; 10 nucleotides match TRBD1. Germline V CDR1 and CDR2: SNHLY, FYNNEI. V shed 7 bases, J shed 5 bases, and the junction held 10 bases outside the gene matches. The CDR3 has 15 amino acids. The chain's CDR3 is CASTPDRGSEETQYF. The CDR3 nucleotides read TGTGCCAGCACCCCGGACAGGGGGTCGGAGGAGACCCAGTACTTC.

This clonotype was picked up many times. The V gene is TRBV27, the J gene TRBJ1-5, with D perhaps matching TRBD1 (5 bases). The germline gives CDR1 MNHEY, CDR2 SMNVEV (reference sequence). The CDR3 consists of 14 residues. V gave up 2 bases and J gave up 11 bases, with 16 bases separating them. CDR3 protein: CASSLGQGLGTQHF. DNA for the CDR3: TGTGCCAGCAGTTTAGGGCAGGGCTTAGGGACCCAGCATTTT.

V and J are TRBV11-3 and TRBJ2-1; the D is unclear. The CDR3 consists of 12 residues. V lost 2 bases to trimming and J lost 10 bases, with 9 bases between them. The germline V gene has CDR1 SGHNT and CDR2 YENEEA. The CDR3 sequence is CASSLWDPEQFF. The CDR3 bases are TGTGCCAGCAGCTTATGGGATCCCGAGCAGTTCTTC.

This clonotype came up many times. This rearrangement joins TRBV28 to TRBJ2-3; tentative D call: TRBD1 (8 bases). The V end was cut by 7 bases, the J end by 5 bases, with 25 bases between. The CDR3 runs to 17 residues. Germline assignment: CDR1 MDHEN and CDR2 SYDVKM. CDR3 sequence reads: CASTGDRKVSGGDTQYF. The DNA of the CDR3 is TGTGCCAGCACGGGGGACAGGAAGGTGTCGGGGGGAGATACGCAGTATTTT. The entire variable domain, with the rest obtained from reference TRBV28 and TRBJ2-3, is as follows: DVKVTQSSRYLVKRTGEKVFLECVQDMDHENMFWYRQDPGLGLRLIYFSYDVKMKEKGDIPEGYSVSREKKERFSLILESASTNQTSMYLCASTGDRKVSGGDTQYFGPGTRLTVL.

The CDR3 DNA reads as TGTGCCAGCGGCAGACAGGGGGCTGACAATGAGCAGTTCTTC. Encoded protein: CASGRQGADNEQFF. The chain links TRBV25-1 to TRBJ2-1; 10 bases line up with TRBD1. V was clipped by 8 bases and J by 5 bases; unmatched bases: 6. Germline values: CDR1 MGHDK, CDR2 SYGVNS. This CDR3 is 14 amino acids long. The complete variable domain, with remaining parts taken from reference TRBV25-1 and TRBJ2-1, reads EADIYQTPRYLVIGTGKKITLECSQTMGHDKMYWYQQDPGMELHLIHYSYGVNSTEKGDLSSESTVSRIRTEHFPLTLESARPSHTSQYLCASGRQGADNEQFFGPGTRLTVL.

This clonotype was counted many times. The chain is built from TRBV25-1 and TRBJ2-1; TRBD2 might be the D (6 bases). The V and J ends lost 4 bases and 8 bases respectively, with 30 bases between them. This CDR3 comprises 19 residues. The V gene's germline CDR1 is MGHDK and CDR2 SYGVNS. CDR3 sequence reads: CASSVPSGTPGARLDEQFF. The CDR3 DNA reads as TGTGCCAGCAGTGTCCCTTCCGGGACTCCGGGAGCACGGTTAGATGAGCAGTTCTTC.

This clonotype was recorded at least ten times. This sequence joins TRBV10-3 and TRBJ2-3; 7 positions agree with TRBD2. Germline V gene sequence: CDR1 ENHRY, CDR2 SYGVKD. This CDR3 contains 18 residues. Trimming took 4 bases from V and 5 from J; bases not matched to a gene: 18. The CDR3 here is CAISGGGRSGMSVDTQYF. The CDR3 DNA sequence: TGTGCCATCAGTGGAGGCGGGAGAAGTGGAATGTCTGTAGATACGCAGTATTTT.